This TCR beta chain was found in a study of T cells in Graves' hyperthyroidism and ophthalmopathy. In the study overall: Peripheral blood was taken when the disease was first diagnosed, before any treatment began. General study points: Median prediction lead before ophthalmopathy onset was 6.5 months with the model.

Researchers took RNA transcripts and amplified the TCR beta CDR3 regions from them. HTBI primers were employed in a first-round RT-PCR of the TCR CDR3. MiXCR was run by TCRdb on the multiplex PCR reads, yielding one entry per CDR3 protein. The sample has roughly 840,000 distinct CDR3 sequences, about two fifths seen once. Patients between 18 and 65 years old had hyperthyroidism, newly diagnosed and lasting under 2 months. Diagnoses used clinical symptoms, serum thyroxine and TRAb, thyroid ultrasound and orbital computed tomography. Turning to this clonotype: Its antigen remains unknown.

This CDR3 is built from 15 residues. Germline-derived CDR1 and CDR2 are SNHLY and FYNNEI. Trimming removed 6 bases from V and 2 bases from J; junction bases left unmatched: 5. This sequence originates from a young man with Graves' hyperthyroidism. Sequencing was performed on blood. V gene TRBV2 combines with J gene TRBJ2-3; 10 positions agree with TRBD2. As DNA, the CDR3 is TGTGCCAGCAGGCTACTAGCGGGACACACAGATACGCAGTATTTT. It is translated as CASRLLAGHTDTQYF. Supplemented by reference TRBV2 and TRBJ2-3, the full variable domain reads EPEVTQTPSHQVTQMGQEVILRCVPISNHLYFYWYRQILGQKVEFLVSFYNNEISEKSEIFDDQFSVERPDGSNFTLKIRSTKLEDSAMYFCASRLLAGHTDTQYFGPGTRLTVL.